This TCR beta chain was found in a study of T cells in Graves' hyperthyroidism and ophthalmopathy. Study observations and caveats: The model's output predicted ophthalmopathy at a median of roughly 6 months prior to onset.

There are 14 residues in the CDR3. CDR1 is SGHTA and CDR2 is FQGNSA in the germline V gene. The V end was cut by 3 bases, the J end by 3 bases, with 12 bases between. The CDR3 regions of TCR beta were amplified from RNA transcripts. The TCR CDR3 first-round RT-PCR relied on the HTBI primer set. TCRdb analysed the multiplex PCR reads with MiXCR anew, one entry per CDR3 protein. This sample yields around 720,000 distinct CDR3 sequences, of which around a third are seen a single time; roughly 30% belongs to the top ten. The count of this clonotype is one. Its matching antigen is unknown. This sequence may be a read error, since a much larger clone differs from it by one base.

The clonotype was recovered from a middle-aged woman with Graves' hyperthyroidism. Specimen: blood. The chain employs TRBV7-2 and TRBJ2-7; perhaps TRBD2 as D (6 bases). CDR3 DNA: TGTGCCAGCAGCTTGGCCGGGACTCTCTACGAGCAGTACTTC. Encoded protein: CASSLAGTLYEQYF.